This record concerns one T cell receptor beta chain sequence. What it binds is unknown. The data derive from a study of cytomegalovirus exposure and HLA in healthy donors. Findings of the study overall: Beyond CMV serostatus, there was no information to go on about immune exposure.

PCR used 60 Vbeta primers and 13 Jbeta primers. The repertoire was sequenced with immunoSEQ multiplex PCR; TCRdb's copy has only in-frame clones and lacks some. The repertoire holds about 140,000 clones, almost 80% seen once, with more than 0.95% in the top ten. The germline gives CDR1 GTSNPN, CDR2 SVGIG (reference sequence). The CDR3 consists of 16 residues. J was trimmed by 5 bases and V by 3 bases; bases with no gene match: 10. The donors comprised healthy bone marrow donors. Sequenced sample: PBMCs. The rearrangement joins TRBV30 to TRBJ2-2; the match to TRBD1 covers 9 bases. This receptor was taken from a man between 18 and 29 years old in good health and CMV-seronegative. This chain's CDR3 is CAWRTIGTGLTGELFF. The CDR3 bases are TGTGCCTGGAGGACCATTGGGACAGGGTTAACCGGGGAGCTGTTTTTT.